This T cell receptor (beta chain) was found in a study of T cell repertoires in cytomegalovirus infection. Overall study context: The public TCR beta signatures pointed to both CMV infection and matching HLA type. Study-wide points: HLA-C-restricted CMV-specific TCR beta clonotypes prevailed in the ex vivo response. People with CMV and the relevant HLA were identified by cumulative public TCR beta family frequency.

In TCRdb, the reads were re-called with MiXCR into one record per CDR3 protein. The sample has 150,000 to 200,000 distinct CDR3 sequences; 28% are singletons. The CDR3 is 14 amino acids. Germline-derived CDR1 and CDR2 are MNHNS and SASEGT. V gave up 6 bases and J gave up 0 bases, with 6 bases separating them. Turning to this clonotype: Its antigen is unidentified.

The V gene is TRBV6-1, the J gene TRBJ2-6; D is ambiguous. Sequenced: PBMCs. The origin of this receptor is a human donor in good health (CMV status not recorded). Some clones in this sample may be carry-over from other donors' samples. DNA of the CDR3: TGTGCCAGCAGGCAGCCCTCTGGGGCCAACGTCCTGACTTTC. The encoded protein is CASRQPSGANVLTF.